The 27 T cell receptor beta chains below all came from one sample that was sequenced in a study of T cell responses to AZD1222 COVID-19 vaccine. Only in-frame clones appear in the TCRdb table, and some are missing; sequencing was by immunoSEQ multiplex PCR. The sample shows about 120,000 clones, roughly 87% of them seen only once. This material consisted of peripheral blood, taken on day 0 of AZD1222 vaccination. The receptors stem from an adult in good health.

The V gene is TRBV10-3, the J gene TRBJ2-3; D is possibly TRBD2 (5 bases). The germline CDR1 and CDR2 sequences are ENHRY and SYGVKD. This CDR3 region has 14 residues. Deletions cut 2 bases from V and 4 bases from J, with 10 bases between. In nucleotides, the CDR3 is TGTGCCATCAGTGAGGGGAGAGTGGCAGATACGCAGTATTTT. Translated, it gives CAISEGRVADTQYF.

The chain couples TRBV14 to TRBJ1-2; D possibly corresponds to TRBD1 (5 bases). The CDR3 is 14 residues long. CDR1 and CDR2 (germline): SGHDN, FVKESK. The V end was cut by 4 bases, the J end by 3 bases, with 12 bases between. This CDR3 reads CASSPQGTHYGYTF. The CDR3 nucleotides read TGTGCCAGCAGCCCCCAGGGCACCCACTATGGCTACACCTTC.

J is TRBJ2-1 and V is TRBV7-9; D might be TRBD2 (5 bases). Germline CDR1 SEHNR, CDR2 FQNEAQ (reference sequence). Trimming removed 5 bases at V and 0 bases at J, with 17 bases between. The CDR3 contains 17 residues. CDR3 coding DNA: TGTGCCAGCAGCCCCCCCACTAGGGAGAGCTCCTACAATGAGCAGTTCTTC. Residues: CASSPPTRESSYNEQFF.

This clone was recorded only once. The chain has TRBV6-2 or TRBV6-3 and TRBJ1-1; D is unclear. The length of the CDR3 is 14 residues. V lost 2 bases, J lost 2 bases, and 9 bases lay in between. The germline CDR1 and CDR2 sequences are MNHEY and SVGEGT. This CDR3 is CASSYAGVNTEAFF. The CDR3 nucleotides read TGTGCCAGCAGTTACGCAGGTGTTAACACTGAAGCTTTCTTT.

V is TRBV28 and J is TRBJ1-4; D unclear. The CDR3 sequence is 15 residues long. CDR1 is MDHEN and CDR2 is SYDVKM in the germline V gene. V shed 3 bases and J shed 7 bases, with 15 bases lying between them. CDR3 DNA sequence: TGTGCCAGCAGTTTGGGTACGATGGTTGGTGAAAAACTGTTTTTT. Encoded protein: CASSLGTMVGEKLFF.

The V and J genes are TRBV28 and TRBJ1-1, with no clear D. V gave up 5 bases and J gave up 11 bases, with 12 bases separating them. The CDR3 totals 11 residues. From germline, CDR1 is MDHEN and CDR2 SYDVKM. This CDR3 reads CASSPSRDAFF. The CDR3 DNA follows: TGTGCCAGCAGTCCTTCCCGGGATGCTTTCTTT.

V usage is TRBV7-2 and J usage is TRBJ2-7; D may be TRBD1 or TRBD2 (5 bases each). The V end lost 2 bases, the J end lost 3 bases, and 14 bases lay between the germline ends. CDR3 length: 15 residues. CDR1 is SGHTA, CDR2 FQGNSA, per germline. CDR3 bases: TGTGCCAGCAGCTTATTGGGACGGAACGACTACGAGCAGTACTTC. Translation gives CASSLLGRNDYEQYF.

The V and J genes are TRBV21-1 and TRBJ2-7. TRBV21-1 is shown as a pseudogene. The CDR3 is 13 amino acids. The CDR3 loop is CAISMGRDDEQYF. The CDR3 DNA reads as TGTGCCATCAGCATGGGCAGGGACGACGAGCAGTACTTC.

The rearrangement links TRBV6-5 to TRBJ2-2, with D possibly matching TRBD1 (6 bases). CDR1 MNHEY and CDR2 SVGAGI come from the germline V gene. This CDR3 contains 14 residues. Trimming removed 6 bases at V and 3 bases at J, with 11 bases between. CDR3 coding DNA: TGTGCCAGCAGGGCCTCAGGGGACACCGGGGAGCTGTTTTTT. Amino acid sequence: CASRASGDTGELFF.

The chain links TRBV24-1 to TRBJ2-5, with D unresolved. With 4 bases removed from V and 4 bases from J, the gap between germline ends came to 6 bases. The CDR3 contains 12 residues. In germline, CDR1 is KGHDR, CDR2 SFDVKD. CDR3 region: CATSENRETQYF. In nucleotides, the CDR3 is TGTGCCACCAGTGAGAACAGAGAGACCCAGTACTTC.

A single count supports this clone. V and J are TRBV2 and TRBJ1-6, with 8 nucleotides matching TRBD1. V gave up 4 bases and J gave up 7 bases; unmatched junction bases: 6. Germline values: CDR1 SNHLY, CDR2 FYNNEI. This CDR3 has 15 amino acids. CDR3 in DNA: TGTGCCAGCAGTGTCGGACAGGGCCGAAATTCACCCCTCCACTTT. Its translation is CASSVGQGRNSPLHF.

The gene calls are TRBV9 and TRBJ2-5; 8 bases map to TRBD1. J gave up 1 base and V 3 bases, and 5 bases lay outside the gene matches. The germline V gene has CDR1 SGDLS and CDR2 YYNGEE. This CDR3 contains 15 residues. The CDR3 DNA reads TGTGCCAGCAGCGACACAGGGGGTGCCCAAGAGACCCAGTACTTC. Translated: CASSDTGGAQETQYF.

The genes are TRBV28 and TRBJ1-1; weak D call: TRBD1 (6 bases). The CDR3 contains 13 residues. Trimming left V 7 bases short and J 6 bases short, with 15 bases between. Looked up from germline, CDR1 is MDHEN and CDR2 is SYDVKM. CDR3 sequence reads: CASIETGTPEAFF. DNA for the CDR3: TGTGCCAGCATCGAAACCGGGACACCTGAAGCTTTCTTT.

The J gene is TRBJ2-6, the V gene TRBV6-1; 8 nucleotides align to TRBD1. Per the germline V gene, CDR1 is MNHNS and CDR2 is SASEGT. V lost 2 bases and J lost 0; bases outside the gene matches: 0. The CDR3 is 16 amino acids. In DNA form, the CDR3 reads TGTGCCAGCAGTGAAACAGGGGGCTCTGGGGCCAACGTCCTGACTTTC. Protein sequence: CASSETGGSGANVLTF.

This clone has just a few counts. This sequence joins TRBV6-6 and TRBJ2-3; D unresolved. The germline CDR1 and CDR2 sequences are MNHNY and SVGAGI (reference sequence). The V and J ends lost 6 bases and 2 bases respectively, with 9 bases between them. The CDR3 consists of 13 residues. As DNA, the CDR3 is TGTGCCAGCAGGTTTGCTCACACAGATACGCAGTATTTT. It translates to CASRFAHTDTQYF.

The chain couples TRBV27 to TRBJ2-3; D gene uncertain. V was pared by 4 bases and J by 5 bases, with 4 bases between. CDR1 and CDR2 (germline): MNHEY, SMNVEV (reference sequence). The CDR3 covers 11 residues. This chain's CDR3 is CASSSQDTQYF. CDR3 nucleotides: TGTGCCAGCAGTTCCCAAGATACGCAGTATTTT.

The chain joins TRBV7-6 to TRBJ1-3; D possibly corresponds to TRBD1 (5 bases). The CDR3 is made up of 15 amino acids. Germline lookup yields CDR1 SGHVS and CDR2 FNYEAQ. The V end lost 5 bases, the J end lost 0 bases, and 11 bases lay between the germline ends. The chain's CDR3 is CASSPQDLSGNTIYF. The CDR3 region has the DNA TGTGCCAGCAGCCCACAGGACCTCTCTGGAAACACCATATATTTT.

The chain is built from TRBV6-6 and TRBJ2-5, with 9 bases aligning to TRBD1. This CDR3 has 15 residues. Germline V gene data show CDR1 as MNHNY and CDR2 as SVGAGI (reference sequence). The V and J ends lost 5 bases and 5 bases, in that order; junction bases with no gene match: 9. Written as DNA, the CDR3 is TGTGCCAGCAGTCCCCCCGGGACAGGGATGGAGACCCAGTACTTC. This encodes CASSPPGTGMETQYF.

The chain carries TRBV20-1 and TRBJ2-1; the match to TRBD2 covers 8 bases. V shed 3 bases and J 0 bases; nucleotides not matched to a gene: 10. The germline gives CDR1 DFQATT, CDR2 SNEGSKA (reference sequence). This CDR3 has 17 residues. CDR3 region: CSASLRGVPSSYNEQFF. As DNA, the CDR3 is TGCAGTGCTAGTTTGCGGGGGGTCCCAAGCTCCTACAATGAGCAGTTCTTC.

The rearrangement joins TRBV6-5 to TRBJ1-3, with a tentative D call TRBD1 (5 bases). V gave up 6 bases and J gave up 3 bases, with 9 bases separating them. The CDR3 sequence is 13 residues long. Germline CDR1 and CDR2: MNHEY and SVGAGI. The CDR3 DNA reads as TGTGCCAGCAGAGGGGACCTTGGAAACACCATATATTTT. It is translated as CASRGDLGNTIYF.

The CDR3 region is CATSRGGRLNTEAFF. The CDR3 DNA is TGTGCCACCAGCAGAGGGGGACGCCTAAACACTGAAGCTTTCTTT. V gene TRBV15 combines with J gene TRBJ1-1; weak D call: TRBD1 (5 bases). This CDR3 contains 15 residues. The germline gives CDR1 LNHNV, CDR2 YYDKDF (reference sequence). The V end was cut by 1 base, the J end by 2 bases, with 11 bases between.

The J gene is TRBJ1-2, the V gene TRBV6-5; D is ambiguous. The V end lost 6 bases, the J end lost 5 bases, and 16 bases lay between the germline ends. The germline V gene has CDR1 MNHEY and CDR2 SVGAGI. This CDR3 contains 14 residues. The CDR3 DNA sequence: TGTGCCAGCAGCTCCAACCCGGCAGCGTATGGCTACACCTTC. It is translated as CASSSNPAAYGYTF.

The chain links TRBV7-2 to TRBJ1-5; TRBD1 aligns across 9 bases. Unmatched junction bases numbered 10, after V lost 4 bases and J lost 0 bases. Germline V CDR1 and CDR2: SGHTA, FQGNSA. The length of the CDR3 is 18 residues. The DNA of the CDR3 is TGTGCCAGCAGCTCGGGACAGGGATCATGGGATAGCAATCAGCCCCAGCATTTT. It translates to CASSSGQGSWDSNQPQHF.

V usage is TRBV15 and J usage is TRBJ1-4; 8 nucleotides agree with TRBD1. Losses at the gene ends were 1 base for V and 7 bases for J; bases not matched to a gene: 11. This CDR3 region has 17 residues. Per germline, CDR1 LNHNV and CDR2 YYDKDF (reference sequence). CDR3 sequence: CATSRAGGGRVGEKLFF. In DNA, the CDR3 is TGTGCCACCAGCAGAGCAGGGGGCGGAAGGGTTGGTGAAAAACTGTTTTTT.

The chain is built from TRBV27 and TRBJ1-1, with a tentative D call TRBD1 (5 bases). Germline V CDR1 and CDR2: MNHEY, SMNVEV (reference sequence). Trimming took off 3 bases at V and 6 bases at J, with 17 bases between the two ends. The CDR3 contains 15 residues. This CDR3 is CASSFRGEVWPEAFF. The CDR3 nucleotides read TGTGCCAGCAGTTTCCGAGGGGAGGTGTGGCCTGAAGCTTTCTTT.

In DNA, the CDR3 is TGCGCCAGCAGCTCTGGACAGGGGAGTTACCCAGATACGCAGTATTTT. It codes for CASSSGQGSYPDTQYF. The V gene is TRBV5-1, the J gene TRBJ2-3; 9 bases map to TRBD1. The CDR3 loop spans 16 amino acids. The V gene's germline CDR1 is SGHRS and CDR2 YFSETQ. V lost 3 bases and J lost 4; bases outside the gene matches: 9.

This clone has just one count. The chain carries TRBV5-1 and TRBJ2-1; 8 nucleotides line up with TRBD2. Looked up from germline, CDR1 is SGHRS and CDR2 is YFSETQ. Losses at the gene ends were 4 bases for V and 2 bases for J; bases not matched to a gene: 8. The CDR3 has 16 residues. CDR3 residues: CASSLVAGKTYNEQFF. The CDR3, as DNA: TGCGCCAGCAGCCTGGTAGCGGGAAAGACCTACAATGAGCAGTTCTTC. The full variable domain, rest sourced from reference TRBV5-1 and TRBJ2-1, is KAGVTQTPRYLIKTRGQQVTLSCSPISGHRSVSWYQQTPGQGLQFLFEYFSETQRNKGNFPGRFSGRQFSNSRSEMNVSTLELGDSALYLCASSLVAGKTYNEQFFGPGTRLTVL.